This T cell receptor (beta chain) was profiled in a study of blood T cell repertoires in COVID-19. About the research overall: PBMCs, B-cell-depleted T cells, or T cells were the source of the cDNA or gDNA that made up the material.

Original analysis: Nucleated cell number was recorded as an estimate derived from reference gene primer amplification. TCRdb keeps only in-frame clones here, not all; method: immunoSEQ multiplex PCR. V and J calls and clone size are given by that table; D and trimming were obtained from the DNA. This table holds 250,000 to 300,000 clones, 70% to 90% found once. V gave up 4 bases and J gave up 2 bases; unmatched junction bases: 6. Germline V gives CDR1 SGHRS, CDR2 YFSETQ. The CDR3 runs to 15 residues. Everyone who took part was about 18 to 90 years old, and they came from about two dozen US areas. The rearrangement uses TRBV5-1 and TRBJ2-1; 7 bases fit TRBD2. The sample comprised PBMCs or T cells enriched from blood (not recorded which). The TCR was taken from a woman aged 45-65 years who had recovered from COVID-19. The CDR3 protein is CASSLTSAPYNEQFF. The DNA for the CDR3 is TGCGCCAGCAGCCTAACTAGCGCGCCCTACAATGAGCAGTTCTTC.